This passage covers 12 T cell receptor beta chains from one sample sequenced in a study of T cell responses to AZD1222 COVID-19 vaccine. Profiled with immunoSEQ multiplex PCR; TCRdb holds only in-frame clones, not every one. The sample consists of 120,000 to 150,000 clones, 90% to 95% of them appearing once. The specimen was peripheral blood, collected on day 0 of AZD1222 vaccination. Every receptor here comes from an adult in good health.

The gene calls are TRBV5-6 and TRBJ1-3; D gene unclear. The V end was cut by 2 bases, the J end by 0 bases, with 12 bases between. This CDR3 has 16 amino acids. Germline CDR1 reads SGHDT; CDR2 reads YYEEEE. The CDR3 sequence: CASSFLRSRSGNTIYF. CDR3 DNA sequence: TGTGCCAGCAGCTTCCTACGTAGCCGCTCTGGAAACACCATATATTTT.

This chain joins TRBV7-9 and TRBJ1-2; D is perhaps TRBD1 (5 bases). V was cut by 0 bases and J by 4 bases, with 9 bases left in between. Germline assignment: CDR1 SEHNR and CDR2 FQNEAQ (reference sequence). This CDR3 contains 14 residues. This CDR3 is CASSLARDSYGYTF. The DNA for the CDR3 is TGTGCCAGCAGCTTAGCCAGAGACAGCTATGGCTACACCTTC.

The rearrangement uses TRBV3-1 (or the pseudogene TRBV3-2) and TRBJ1-2, with 10 bases aligning to TRBD1. After removal of 3 bases from V and 8 bases from J, the junction contained 15 bases not matched to a gene. The CDR3 contains 17 residues. Germline V gene sequence: CDR1 LGHDT, CDR2 YNNKEL (reference sequence). Written as DNA, the CDR3 is TGTGCCAGCAGCCAGACGCCGGGACAGGGGACCCTTAGGGGCTACACCTTC. It specifies CASSQTPGQGTLRGYTF.

The chain couples TRBV7-2 to TRBJ2-4, with D unclear. The germline gives CDR1 SGHTA, CDR2 FQGNSA. There are 13 residues in the CDR3. V shed 1 base and J shed 6 bases, with 7 bases lying between them. The CDR3 DNA reads as TGTGCCAGCAGCTTAGAGGGCGGAAACATTCAGTACTTC. It encodes CASSLEGGNIQYF.

This clone appeared once. This sequence joins TRBV19 and TRBJ2-2; 10 nucleotides line up with TRBD2. J was trimmed by 9 bases and V by 6 bases; bases with no gene match: 10. CDR3 size: 15 residues. CDR1 and CDR2 (germline): LNHDA, SQIVND (reference sequence). The CDR3 coding sequence is TGTGCCAGTAGCGCGGCTAGCGGGGGTCTGAGGGAGCTGTTTTTT. This sequence encodes CASSAASGGLRELFF.

This CDR3 is CASSQEGGPGYGYTF. CDR3 DNA sequence: TGTGCCAGCAGCCAAGAAGGGGGACCGGGCTATGGCTACACCTTC. This chain links TRBV14 with TRBJ1-2; D perhaps matches TRBD1 (6 bases). Trimming removed 0 bases from V and 4 bases from J, with 12 bases in between. This CDR3 is 15 amino acids long. CDR1 is SGHDN and CDR2 is FVKESK in the germline V gene.

The rearrangement uses TRBV10-3 and TRBJ1-1; weak D call: TRBD1 (5 bases). The CDR3 covers 13 residues. Germline loops: CDR1 ENHRY, CDR2 SYGVKD. V lost 7 bases, J lost 1 base, and 10 bases lay in between. CDR3 sequence reads: CAIKAQGNTEAFF. DNA of the CDR3: TGTGCCATCAAAGCCCAGGGGAACACTGAAGCTTTCTTT.

CDR3 DNA: TGTGCCAGCAGCTTAGGACTAGCGCTTTACGAGCAGTACTTC. This translates into CASSLGLALYEQYF. V is TRBV7-2 and J is TRBJ2-7, with TRBD2 matching 8 bases. Losses at the gene ends were 1 base for V and 4 bases for J; bases not matched to a gene: 3. The CDR3 covers 14 residues. Germline CDR1 reads SGHTA; CDR2 reads FQGNSA.

The CDR3 bases are TGTGCCAGCAGCCCGGGGCGAGCGGGGGGAGAGACCCAGTACTTC. Amino acid sequence: CASSPGRAGGETQYF. This rearrangement joins TRBV5-6 to TRBJ2-5; TRBD2 agrees at 9 bases. This CDR3 is built from 15 residues. Germline V gives CDR1 SGHDT, CDR2 YYEEEE. V was pared by 4 bases and J by 4 bases, with 8 bases of the junction left unmatched.

The chain has TRBV7-2 and TRBJ2-5, with D unresolved. CDR1 and CDR2 from the germline V gene are SGHTA and FQGNSA. V gave up 4 bases and J gave up 5 bases, with 5 bases separating them. The length of the CDR3 is 11 residues. The CDR3 sequence: CASSSAETQYF. In DNA, the CDR3 is TGTGCCAGCAGCTCTGCTGAGACCCAGTACTTC. Filled out from reference TRBV7-2 and TRBJ2-5, the complete variable domain reads GAGVSQSPSNKVTEKGKDVELRCDPISGHTALYWYRQSLGQGLEFLIYFQGNSAPDKSGLPSDRFSAERTGGSVSTLTIQRTQQEDSAVYLCASSSAETQYFGPGTRLLVL.

The chain employs TRBV3-1 (or the pseudogene TRBV3-2) and TRBJ1-5; D perhaps matches TRBD1 (5 bases). This CDR3 has 14 residues. V was trimmed by 4 bases and J by 5 bases, leaving 12 bases between them. The germline V gene encodes CDR1 LGHDT and CDR2 YNNKEL (reference sequence). CDR3 protein: CASSPRDRHQPQHF. The CDR3 bases are TGTGCCAGCAGCCCGAGAGACAGACATCAGCCCCAGCATTTT.

This clone was counted a few times. The J gene is TRBJ1-3, the V gene TRBV18; weak D call: TRBD1 (6 bases). The CDR3 consists of 16 residues. The germline V gene encodes CDR1 KGHSH and CDR2 LQKENI. V dropped 6 bases and J dropped 0 bases, with 15 bases sitting between them. The CDR3 spells CASSLDTGTSGNTIYF. CDR3 coding DNA: TGTGCCAGCTCGCTAGATACAGGGACCTCTGGAAACACCATATATTTT.